This T cell receptor (beta chain) was captured in a study of shared clonotypes between healthy human individuals. Study findings and constraints: Tissue TCR repertoires likely differ from these blood-only repertoires.

About this clone: The target antigen is unknown.

Every contributor of samples was a Caucasian grown-up residing in Nashville, Tennessee. When samples were unsorted, around 83 million PBMCs were used for genomic DNA. Between the trimmed V and J ends, which lost 1 base and 3 bases, there was a span of 10 bases. The CDR3 consists of 15 residues. Germline lookup yields CDR1 SGDLS and CDR2 YYNGEE. Unsorted PBMC DNA sequencing spanned ten immunoSEQ deep assay plates. The table came from immunoSEQ multiplex PCR; TCRdb's copy has only in-frame clones and leaves some out. The top ten clones hold about 12% of a sample with fewer than 650,000 clones, around 78% of them seen once.

The sample consisted of PBMCs. The TCR comes from a woman aged 40 to 50 in good health. Some clones in this sample may be carry-over from other donors' samples. The rearrangement uses TRBV9 and TRBJ1-4, with D tentatively TRBD1 (5 bases). CDR3 nucleotides: TGTGCCAGCAGCGTATCTGGACAACCTAATGAAAAACTGTTTTTT. Its translation is CASSVSGQPNEKLFF.